This T cell receptor beta chain stems from a study of blood T cells in healthy people across ages. Across the whole study: The template switching approach captured approximately one barcoded beta molecule for every two T cells.

General study findings and limits: Diversity of TCR beta correlated strongly with naive T cell percentage.

Next came a second PCR, run for roughly 6 to 11 cycles, which used a sample-barcoded 5' primer along with a J-beta primer mix. TCRdb itself ran the 5' RACE reads through MiXCR, one entry per CDR3 protein. The profile shows 1 million to 1.2 million distinct CDR3 sequences, around two fifths of them singletons. Turning to this clonotype: Its antigen is unknown.

The sample consisted of blood. The clonotype was recovered from a man between 18 and 35 years old in good health.

The CDR3 DNA reads TGTGCCAGCAGCATTCCCGGGACCCTAGAAACCTCCTCCTACAATGAGCAGTTCTTC. Its translation is CASSIPGTLETSSYNEQFF. V gene TRBV21-1 combines with J gene TRBJ2-1; the table calls TRBD1, which could not be checked here. TRBV21-1 is a listed pseudogene. This CDR3 spans 19 amino acids.